Listed below are T cell receptor beta chains from one sample, sequenced in a study of identical twins. TCRdb redid the calling of the 5' RACE reads with MiXCR, one entry per CDR3 protein. This repertoire shows 200,000 to 250,000 distinct CDR3 sequences, 5.5% to 7.5% found once; its top ten account for less than 15%. These data also formed part of another study, on T cells expressing NK-cell markers.

The sequenced material came from CD8+ T cells sorted from blood. The source of these receptors is a young woman in good health. Both conserved end residues are part of each CDR3. The D gene is left open where the match is weak. Size is stated for part of the rows, as once, few or many counts, or as a class when the clone is expanded.

v_call: TRBV20-1
j_call: TRBJ1-2
clone_size: NA
d_call: NA
cdr3_nt: TGCAGTGCTAGGCCGCCCCCAGTTAACTATGGCTACACCTTC
cdr3_aa: CSARPPPVNYGYTF

v_call: TRBV6-2/TRBV6-3
j_call: TRBJ2-1
clone_size: many
d_call: TRBD2
cdr3_nt: TGTGCCAGCAGGCGCTCTAGCGGGCGGTCTTGGAATGAGCAGTTCTTC
cdr3_aa: CASRRSSGRSWNEQFF

v_call: TRBV6-1
j_call: TRBJ2-1
clone_size: NA
d_call: NA
cdr3_nt: TGTGCCAGCGGGGGGACAGAAGGCTACAATGAGCAGTTCTTC
cdr3_aa: CASGGTEGYNEQFF

v_call: TRBV6-1
j_call: TRBJ2-1
clone_size: NA
d_call: NA
cdr3_nt: TGTGCCAGCGCCCCGGGCCGCTCCTACAATGAGCAGTTCTTC
cdr3_aa: CASAPGRSYNEQFF

v_call: TRBV20-1
j_call: TRBJ2-1
clone_size: few
d_call: TRBD2
cdr3_nt: TGCAGTGCTAGAGAACTAGCGGGGGGGCACGGTGAGCAGTTCTTC
cdr3_aa: CSARELAGGHGEQFF

v_call: TRBV9
j_call: TRBJ2-3
clone_size: NA
d_call: NA
cdr3_nt: TGTGCCAGCAGCCCTACTCTAGGGCCTAGCACAGATACGCAGTATTTT
cdr3_aa: CASSPTLGPSTDTQYF

v_call: TRBV5-6
j_call: TRBJ2-1
clone_size: many
d_call: TRBD2
cdr3_nt: TGTGCCAGCAGCTTGGAAATTTTAGCGGGTTCCTCCTACAATGAGCAGTTCTTC
cdr3_aa: CASSLEILAGSSYNEQFF

v_call: TRBV4-3
j_call: TRBJ2-7
clone_size: many
d_call: NA
cdr3_nt: TGCGCCAGCAGCCAGGTGGAGGGTAGCGAGCAGTACTTC
cdr3_aa: CASSQVEGSEQYF

v_call: TRBV6-2/TRBV6-3
j_call: TRBJ2-1
clone_size: many
d_call: TRBD2
cdr3_nt: TGTGCCAGCAGTTACTCCCGACTAGCGGGATTCAATGAGCAGTTCTTC
cdr3_aa: CASSYSRLAGFNEQFF

v_call: TRBV12-5
j_call: TRBJ2-7
clone_size: NA
d_call: NA
cdr3_nt: TGTGCTAGTGGCTGGCCCTCCTACGAGCAGTACTTC
cdr3_aa: CASGWPSYEQYF

v_call: TRBV12-3/TRBV12-4
j_call: TRBJ1-6
clone_size: few
d_call: NA
cdr3_nt: TGTGCCAGCAGTTCAGGATTGTATAATTCACCCCTCCACTTT
cdr3_aa: CASSSGLYNSPLHF

v_call: TRBV5-6
j_call: TRBJ1-1
clone_size: NA
d_call: NA
cdr3_nt: TGTGCCAGCATCCCCGGGGTGCTTAGAGAAGCTTTCTTT
cdr3_aa: CASIPGVLREAFF

v_call: TRBV9
j_call: TRBJ2-3
clone_size: few
d_call: TRBD1
cdr3_nt: TGTGCCAGCAGCGTACCACAGGGGGCGAGGTTAGATACGCAGTATTTT
cdr3_aa: CASSVPQGARLDTQYF

v_call: TRBV6-1
j_call: TRBJ1-6
clone_size: few
d_call: NA
cdr3_nt: TGTGCCAGCAGTGATTCCGGGACTGGTTATTCACCCCTCCACTTT
cdr3_aa: CASSDSGTGYSPLHF

v_call: TRBV12-3/TRBV12-4
j_call: TRBJ1-2
clone_size: NA
d_call: NA
cdr3_nt: TGTGCCAGCAGTTTAGAACATCTCAACTATGGCTACACCTTC
cdr3_aa: CASSLEHLNYGYTF

v_call: TRBV12-3/TRBV12-4
j_call: TRBJ1-2
clone_size: NA
d_call: NA
cdr3_nt: TGTGCCAGCTTTGACAAGCTCTATGGCTACACCTTC
cdr3_aa: CASFDKLYGYTF

v_call: TRBV11-2
j_call: TRBJ2-3
clone_size: many
d_call: TRBD1
cdr3_nt: TGTGCCAGCAGCCCTGGGACAGGGGTAAAAGATACGCAGTATTTT
cdr3_aa: CASSPGTGVKDTQYF

v_call: TRBV4-1
j_call: TRBJ1-1
clone_size: many
d_call: NA
cdr3_nt: TGCGCCAGCAGCCAATCCGGAGGTATGAACACTGAAGCTTTCTTT
cdr3_aa: CASSQSGGMNTEAFF

v_call: TRBV29-1
j_call: TRBJ2-2
clone_size: few
d_call: TRBD2
cdr3_nt: TGCAGCGTTCGACTAGCGGGCGAGAACACCGGGGAGCTGTTTTTT
cdr3_aa: CSVRLAGENTGELFF

v_call: TRBV12-3/TRBV12-4
j_call: TRBJ2-1
clone_size: few
d_call: NA
cdr3_nt: TGTGCCAGCAGCACAGGGATCAATGAGCAGTTCTTC
cdr3_aa: CASSTGINEQFF

v_call: TRBV15
j_call: TRBJ2-7
clone_size: many
d_call: NA
cdr3_nt: TGTGCCACCAGCAGCCGACAAACTGCTACCGACTACGAGCAGTACTTC
cdr3_aa: CATSSRQTATDYEQYF

v_call: TRBV20-1
j_call: TRBJ2-7
clone_size: many
d_call: NA
cdr3_nt: TGCAGTGCTAGAGATAGTAGGGGTTCCTACGAGCAGTACTTC
cdr3_aa: CSARDSRGSYEQYF

v_call: TRBV15
j_call: TRBJ2-4
clone_size: NA
d_call: NA
cdr3_nt: TGTGCCACCAGCACCCCCGCGAACATTCAGTACTTC
cdr3_aa: CATSTPANIQYF

v_call: TRBV28
j_call: TRBJ2-7
clone_size: NA
d_call: NA
cdr3_nt: TGTGCCAGCAGTTCCTACAGGGAGGACGAGCAGTACTTC
cdr3_aa: CASSSYREDEQYF

v_call: TRBV27
j_call: TRBJ1-1
clone_size: few
d_call: TRBD1
cdr3_nt: TGTGCCAGCAGTTTATCGGTCAGGGGGGACACTGAAGCTTTCTTT
cdr3_aa: CASSLSVRGDTEAFF

v_call: TRBV3-1
j_call: TRBJ1-2
clone_size: NA
d_call: NA
cdr3_nt: TGTGCCAGCAGCCCCATTGGTACCGACTATGGCTACACCTTC
cdr3_aa: CASSPIGTDYGYTF

v_call: TRBV3-1
j_call: TRBJ2-7
clone_size: NA
d_call: NA
cdr3_nt: TGTGCCAGCAGCCACGGGGCCCACCCCTACGAGCAGTACTTC
cdr3_aa: CASSHGAHPYEQYF

v_call: TRBV7-8
j_call: TRBJ2-7
clone_size: NA
d_call: NA
cdr3_nt: TGTGCCAGCGGCCCGGGGGTCTTGGGGGACGAGCAGTACTTC
cdr3_aa: CASGPGVLGDEQYF

v_call: TRBV7-6
j_call: TRBJ1-1
clone_size: many
d_call: TRBD1
cdr3_nt: TGTGCCAGCAGTGCGGGACAGGGGAACACTGAAGCTTTCTTT
cdr3_aa: CASSAGQGNTEAFF

v_call: TRBV7-2
j_call: TRBJ2-5
clone_size: few
d_call: NA
cdr3_nt: TGTGCCAGCAGCTTAGATTTTATGGGAGTCCGGGAGACCCAGTACTTC
cdr3_aa: CASSLDFMGVRETQYF

v_call: TRBV29-1
j_call: TRBJ2-1
clone_size: many
d_call: TRBD2
cdr3_nt: TGCAGCGTTGAAGATCTTCTAGCGGGGGGGGACCCGGTGCCGTTCTTC
cdr3_aa: CSVEDLLAGGDPVPFF

v_call: TRBV25-1
j_call: TRBJ2-5
clone_size: many
d_call: NA
cdr3_nt: TGTGCCAGCAGTATGGGTGGGGACCAGTACTTC
cdr3_aa: CASSMGGDQYF

v_call: TRBV20-1
j_call: TRBJ2-1
clone_size: many
d_call: NA
cdr3_nt: TGCAGTGCTCACAATACTGAAGGGGTTCGTGAGCAGTTCTTC
cdr3_aa: CSAHNTEGVREQFF

v_call: TRBV19
j_call: TRBJ2-2
clone_size: NA
d_call: TRBD2
cdr3_nt: TGTGCCAGTAGTATCAGTCTAGCGGGAGCCCCAGGCACCGGGGAGCTGTTTTTT
cdr3_aa: CASSISLAGAPGTGELFF

v_call: TRBV19
j_call: TRBJ2-1
clone_size: NA
d_call: TRBD2
cdr3_nt: TGTGCCAGCCAAGGGACTAGCGGGTCTTTCGTGGATGAGCAGTTCTTC
cdr3_aa: CASQGTSGSFVDEQFF

v_call: TRBV9
j_call: TRBJ2-1
clone_size: few
d_call: NA
cdr3_nt: TGTGCCAGCAGCGTAGACAGGGAGCAGTTCTTC
cdr3_aa: CASSVDREQFF

v_call: TRBV10-3
j_call: TRBJ2-1
clone_size: few
d_call: TRBD2
cdr3_nt: TGTGCCATCAGTGAGTCAGGTAGCGGGAGGTCCTCTAGCTCCTACAATGAGCAGTTCTTC
cdr3_aa: CAISESGSGRSSSSYNEQFF

v_call: TRBV12-3/TRBV12-4
j_call: TRBJ2-2
clone_size: many
d_call: NA
cdr3_nt: TGTGCCAGCAGCCCGGCCCCCATCACCGGGGAGCTGTTTTTT
cdr3_aa: CASSPAPITGELFF

v_call: TRBV10-3
j_call: TRBJ1-1
clone_size: NA
d_call: NA
cdr3_nt: TGTGCCACCACCTCCGGTTTTGAAGCTTTCTTT
cdr3_aa: CATTSGFEAFF

v_call: TRBV7-9
j_call: TRBJ1-2
clone_size: NA
d_call: NA
cdr3_nt: TGTGCCAGCAGCTCCCCGGCGGCGGGGAACTATGGCTACACCTTC
cdr3_aa: CASSSPAAGNYGYTF

v_call: TRBV14
j_call: TRBJ1-3
clone_size: few
d_call: TRBD1
cdr3_nt: TGTGCCAGCAGCCGACAGGGCCGGGCAAACACCATATATTTT
cdr3_aa: CASSRQGRANTIYF

v_call: TRBV10-3
j_call: TRBJ2-7
clone_size: many
d_call: NA
cdr3_nt: TGTGCCATCAGTGAATATCTATCCCTTAGGGGGACTACCTACGAGCAGTACTTC
cdr3_aa: CAISEYLSLRGTTYEQYF

v_call: TRBV7-9
j_call: TRBJ1-6
clone_size: few
d_call: NA
cdr3_nt: TGTGCCAGCAGCTTAGTATCGGAAAATTCACCCCTCCACTTT
cdr3_aa: CASSLVSENSPLHF

v_call: TRBV2
j_call: TRBJ2-7
clone_size: many
d_call: NA
cdr3_nt: TGTGCCAGCACCATTGCCGATAGCTACGAGCAGTACTTC
cdr3_aa: CASTIADSYEQYF

v_call: TRBV9
j_call: TRBJ2-1
clone_size: few
d_call: NA
cdr3_nt: TGTGCCAGCAGCGTAGGGGGGGACAATGAGCAGTTCTTC
cdr3_aa: CASSVGGDNEQFF

v_call: TRBV5-1
j_call: TRBJ2-7
clone_size: NA
d_call: TRBD1
cdr3_nt: TGCGCCAGCAGCCCCGGGGGCTGGACCTCGTCCGGGACAGGGTCTAACGAGCAGTACTTC
cdr3_aa: CASSPGGWTSSGTGSNEQYF

v_call: TRBV7-6
j_call: TRBJ1-3
clone_size: NA
d_call: NA
cdr3_nt: TGTGCCAGCAGCTTAAATAGATGGGAAACTGGAAACACCATATATTTT
cdr3_aa: CASSLNRWETGNTIYF

v_call: TRBV7-9
j_call: TRBJ1-2
clone_size: NA
d_call: TRBD1
cdr3_nt: TGTGCCAGCAGTCACCGGTCCGGGACAGACTATGGCTACACCTTC
cdr3_aa: CASSHRSGTDYGYTF

v_call: TRBV7-7
j_call: TRBJ2-6
clone_size: once
d_call: NA
cdr3_nt: TGTGCCAGCAGCTTAGCCCCCTTCGGGGTCCCTGGGGCCAACGTCCTGACTTTC
cdr3_aa: CASSLAPFGVPGANVLTF

v_call: TRBV7-9
j_call: TRBJ1-3
clone_size: NA
d_call: NA
cdr3_nt: TGTGCCAGCCCTGCGGTTTCTGGAAACACCATATATTTT
cdr3_aa: CASPAVSGNTIYF

v_call: TRBV12-3/TRBV12-4
j_call: TRBJ2-2
clone_size: NA
d_call: NA
cdr3_nt: TGTGCCAGCAGTTTACGGGCAACTAGTACCAACGGGGAGCTGTTTTTT
cdr3_aa: CASSLRATSTNGELFF

v_call: TRBV12-3/TRBV12-4
j_call: TRBJ1-2
clone_size: many
d_call: TRBD1
cdr3_nt: TGTGCCAGCAGTCTTACCGGGACAGGACTTGGCTACACCTTC
cdr3_aa: CASSLTGTGLGYTF

v_call: TRBV3-1
j_call: TRBJ2-1
clone_size: NA
d_call: TRBD2
cdr3_nt: TGTGCCAGCGGACTCCTAGCGGGGGTCAATGAGCAGTTCTTC
cdr3_aa: CASGLLAGVNEQFF